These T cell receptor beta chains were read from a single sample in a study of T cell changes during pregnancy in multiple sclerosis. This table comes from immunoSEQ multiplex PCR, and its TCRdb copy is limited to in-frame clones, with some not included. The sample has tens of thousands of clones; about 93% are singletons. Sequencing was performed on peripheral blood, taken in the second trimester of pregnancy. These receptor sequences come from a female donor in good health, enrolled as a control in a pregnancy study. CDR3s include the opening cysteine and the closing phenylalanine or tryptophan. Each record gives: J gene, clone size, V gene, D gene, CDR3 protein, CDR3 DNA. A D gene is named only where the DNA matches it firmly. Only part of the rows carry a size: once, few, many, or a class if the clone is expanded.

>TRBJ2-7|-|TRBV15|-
CATGRGNHEQYF
TGTGCCACCGGAAGGGGCAACCACGAGCAGTACTTC
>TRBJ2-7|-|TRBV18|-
CASSPRGRGGYEQYF
TGTGCCAGCTCACCAAGAGGCAGGGGTGGCTACGAGCAGTACTTC
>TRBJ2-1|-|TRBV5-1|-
CASSLGSGFYNEQFF
TGCGCCAGCAGCTTGGGAAGCGGATTCTACAATGAGCAGTTCTTC
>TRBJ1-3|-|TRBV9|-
CASGEPGHYSGNTIYF
TGTGCCAGCGGGGAACCGGGACACTACTCTGGAAACACCATATATTTT
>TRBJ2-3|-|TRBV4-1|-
CASSQQTDTQYF
TGCGCCAGCAGCCAACAAACAGATACGCAGTATTTT
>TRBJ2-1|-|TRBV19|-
CASGDWVYNEQFF
TGTGCCAGTGGGGACTGGGTATACAATGAGCAGTTCTTC
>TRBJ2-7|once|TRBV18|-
CASSPQPDTYEQYF
TGTGCCAGCTCACCACAACCAGACACCTACGAGCAGTACTTC
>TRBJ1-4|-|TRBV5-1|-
CASSLGRPTNEKLFF
TGCGCCAGCAGCTTGGGGCGGCCAACTAATGAAAAACTGTTTTTT
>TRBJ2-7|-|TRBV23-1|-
CASSQAKDNYAKSYEQYF
TGCGCCAGCAGTCAGGCGAAGGACAACTACGCTAAATCCTACGAGCAGTACTTC
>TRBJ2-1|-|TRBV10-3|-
CAISRSQGGYNEQFF
TGTGCCATCAGCCGCTCCCAAGGAGGCTACAATGAGCAGTTCTTC
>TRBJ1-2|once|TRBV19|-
CASSKQTADTLYGYTF
TGTGCCAGTAGCAAACAGACAGCAGACACGCTCTATGGCTACACCTTC
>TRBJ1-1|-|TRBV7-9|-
CASSLEGREVGNTEAFF
TGTGCCAGCAGCTTAGAAGGCAGGGAGGTGGGAAACACTGAAGCTTTCTTT
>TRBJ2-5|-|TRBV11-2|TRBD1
CASSLGGTGQETQYF
TGTGCCAGCAGCTTAGGTGGGACAGGCCAAGAGACCCAGTACTTC
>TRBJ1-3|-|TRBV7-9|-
CASSLAGEMYF
TGTGCCAGCAGCTTAGCTGGAGAGATGTATTTT
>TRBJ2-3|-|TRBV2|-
CASSIGGGLTDTQYF
TGTGCCAGCAGCATCGGCGGCGGGCTGACAGATACGCAGTATTTT
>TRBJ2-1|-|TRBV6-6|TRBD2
CASNTGTSEYNEQFF
TGTGCCAGTAATACCGGGACTAGCGAGTACAATGAGCAGTTCTTC
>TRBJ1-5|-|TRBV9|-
CASSVAFGQPQHF
TGTGCCAGCAGCGTAGCTTTCGGTCAGCCCCAGCATTTT
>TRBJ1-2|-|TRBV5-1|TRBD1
CASSPGQTLNYGYTF
TGCGCCAGCAGCCCGGGACAGACCCTTAACTATGGCTACACCTTC
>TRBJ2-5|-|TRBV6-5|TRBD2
CASSYSGRGETQYF
TGTGCCAGCAGTTACTCAGGGAGGGGAGAGACCCAGTACTTC
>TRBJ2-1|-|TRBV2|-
CASSERAGVKGEFF
TGTGCCAGCAGTGAAAGGGCGGGAGTGAAGGGGGAGTTCTTC
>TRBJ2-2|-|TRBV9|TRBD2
CASSATFSGRAVGELFF
TGTGCCAGCAGCGCGACTTTTAGCGGGAGGGCCGTCGGGGAGCTGTTTTTT
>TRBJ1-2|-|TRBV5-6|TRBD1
CASSLQGALNGYTF
TGTGCCAGCAGCTTACAGGGGGCGCTGAACGGCTACACCTTC
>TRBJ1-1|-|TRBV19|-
CASSMTQNTEAFF
TGTGCCAGTAGTATGACACAGAACACTGAAGCTTTCTTT
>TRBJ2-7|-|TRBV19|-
CASRGLDYEQYF
TGTGCCAGCCGGGGACTGGACTACGAGCAGTACTTC
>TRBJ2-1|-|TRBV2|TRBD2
CASSPLGTSGSNEQFF
TGTGCCAGCAGTCCGCTGGGGACTAGCGGGAGTAATGAGCAGTTCTTC
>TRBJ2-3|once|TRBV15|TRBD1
CATSKGRGTASQDTQYF
TGTGCCACCAGCAAAGGAAGGGGGACAGCCAGTCAAGATACGCAGTATTTT
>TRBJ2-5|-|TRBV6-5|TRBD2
CASSPFLAGRETQYF
TGTGCCAGCAGCCCGTTCCTAGCGGGACGAGAGACCCAGTACTTC
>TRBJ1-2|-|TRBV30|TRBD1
CAWSSGQGNGYTF
TGTGCCTGGAGCTCGGGACAGGGTAATGGCTACACCTTC
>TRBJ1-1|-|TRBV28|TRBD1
CASTSGGALMNTEAFF
TGTGCCAGCACCTCAGGGGGCGCCCTAATGAACACTGAAGCTTTCTTT
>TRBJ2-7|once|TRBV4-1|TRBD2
CASSQVASGKGIWYEQYF
TGCGCCAGCAGCCAAGTGGCTAGCGGCAAAGGGATATGGTACGAGCAGTACTTC
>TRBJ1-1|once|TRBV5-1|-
CASSEVPNTEAFF
TGCGCCAGCAGCGAGGTCCCGAACACTGAAGCTTTCTTT
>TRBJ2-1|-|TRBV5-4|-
CASSPVSGFNEQFF
TGTGCCAGCAGCCCCGTATCGGGATTCAATGAGCAGTTCTTC
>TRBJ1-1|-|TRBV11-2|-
CASSLGQNTEAFF
TGTGCCAGCAGCTTGGGGCAGAACACTGAAGCTTTCTTT
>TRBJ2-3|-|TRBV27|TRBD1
CASSPAVTGGEDTQYF
TGTGCCAGCAGTCCAGCTGTGACAGGGGGCGAGGATACGCAGTATTTT
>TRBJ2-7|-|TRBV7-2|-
CASSLVLSDSHEYF
TGTGCCAGCAGCTTAGTGTTATCGGACAGCCATGAGTACTTC
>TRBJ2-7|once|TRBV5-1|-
CASSLAAQSYEQYF
TGCGCCAGCAGCTTGGCGGCACAGTCCTACGAGCAGTACTTC
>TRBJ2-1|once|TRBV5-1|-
CASSLYGSSYNEQFF
TGCGCCAGCAGCTTGTACGGGAGCTCCTACAATGAGCAGTTCTTC
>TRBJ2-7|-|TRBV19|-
CASSPKGTPEGEQYF
TGTGCCAGTAGCCCTAAGGGGACTCCCGAGGGCGAGCAGTACTTC
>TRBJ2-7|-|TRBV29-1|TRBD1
CSVATGGQGEQYF
TGCAGCGTTGCTACAGGGGGGCAAGGCGAGCAGTACTTC
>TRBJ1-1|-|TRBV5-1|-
CASSSSNTEAFF
TGCGCCAGCAGCTCTTCGAACACTGAAGCTTTCTTT
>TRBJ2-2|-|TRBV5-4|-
CASSLEAGVAGELFF
TGTGCCAGCAGCTTGGAGGCAGGGGTCGCCGGGGAGCTGTTTTTT
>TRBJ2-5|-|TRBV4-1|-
CASSKTPPGLQETQYF
TGCGCCAGCAGCAAGACACCCCCGGGACTCCAGGAGACCCAGTACTTC
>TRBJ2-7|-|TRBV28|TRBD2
CASSPPSGMSYEQYF
TGTGCCAGCAGTCCACCTAGCGGGATGTCCTACGAGCAGTACTTC
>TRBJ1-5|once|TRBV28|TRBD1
CASSARQGSNQPQHF
TGTGCCAGCAGTGCCAGACAGGGGAGCAATCAGCCCCAGCATTTT
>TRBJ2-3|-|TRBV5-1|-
CASSLASSRGDTQYF
TGCGCCAGCAGCTTAGCGAGCTCTAGAGGGGATACGCAGTATTTT
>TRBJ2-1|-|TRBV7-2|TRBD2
CASSSRGGLAATDANEQFF
TGTGCCAGCAGCTCCCGGGGGGGACTAGCGGCAACTGACGCGAATGAGCAGTTCTTC
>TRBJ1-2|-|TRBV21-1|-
CASSANRDRGPANYGYTF
TGTGCCAGCAGCGCCAACCGGGACAGAGGACCCGCTAACTATGGCTACACCTTC
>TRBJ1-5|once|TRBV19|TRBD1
CASSIPRDRGGLFSNQPQHF
TGTGCCAGTAGTATACCGAGGGACAGGGGCGGGTTATTTTCCAATCAGCCCCAGCATTTT
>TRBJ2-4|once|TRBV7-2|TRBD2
CASSTGLAGAGIQYF
TGTGCCAGCAGCACAGGACTAGCGGGAGCGGGCATTCAGTACTTC
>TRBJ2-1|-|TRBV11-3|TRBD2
CASSLRLAGAYNEQFF
TGTGCCAGCAGCCTCAGGTTAGCGGGAGCCTACAATGAGCAGTTCTTC
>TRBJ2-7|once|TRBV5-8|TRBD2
CASSLAGLELYEQYF
TGTGCCAGCAGCTTGGCCGGACTAGAGTTATACGAGCAGTACTTC
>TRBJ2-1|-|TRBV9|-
CASSAAAGPGNEQFF
TGTGCCAGCAGCGCCGCCGCCGGACCGGGAAATGAGCAGTTCTTC
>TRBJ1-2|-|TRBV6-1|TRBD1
CASSEGWTGVIAGYTF
TGTGCCAGCAGTGAAGGATGGACAGGGGTGATCGCTGGCTACACCTTC
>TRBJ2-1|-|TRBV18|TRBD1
CASSVQGSYNEQFF
TGTGCCAGCTCAGTACAGGGGTCCTACAATGAGCAGTTCTTC
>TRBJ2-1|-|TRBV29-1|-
CSVERLANEQFF
TGCAGCGTTGAACGGCTAGCGAATGAGCAGTTCTTC
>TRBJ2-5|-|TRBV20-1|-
CSRPRGETQYF
TGCAGTCGACCAAGGGGGGAGACCCAGTACTTC
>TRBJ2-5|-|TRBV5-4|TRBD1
CASSPGQGYETQYF
TGTGCCAGCAGCCCGGGACAGGGTTACGAGACCCAGTACTTC
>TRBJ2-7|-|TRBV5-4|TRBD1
CASSSGQGLYEQYF
TGTGCCAGCAGCTCGGGACAGGGACTCTACGAGCAGTACTTC